Detailed here is one TCR beta chain. This sample is drawn from a study of blood T cell repertoires in COVID-19. The repertoire was sequenced with immunoSEQ multiplex PCR; TCRdb's copy has only in-frame clones and lacks some. The data contain 140,000 to 150,000 clones, more than 80% of them singletons. Germline CDR1 and CDR2: SGHTS and YDEGEE. The J segment lost 4 bases and the V segment lost 4 bases, leaving 5 bases of the junction unmatched. The CDR3 covers 15 residues. The sequence was obtained from a human donor in a cohort sampled during active COVID-19. The chain recombines TRBV5-8 with TRBJ2-1, with 10 bases lining up with TRBD1. Sequencing used peripheral blood. The CDR3 nucleotides read TGTGCCAGCAGCCCAAGGGACAGGGGATACAATGAGCAGTTCTTC. Protein product: CASSPRDRGYNEQFF.